The clone carrying this T cell receptor beta chain was observed at least ten times. This CDR3 has 15 residues. V was clipped by 5 bases and J by 4 bases; unmatched bases: 8. CDR1 PRHDT and CDR2 FYEKMQ come from the germline V gene (reference sequence). This entry comes from a study of beta chain features in type 1 diabetes. The whole isolated RNA underwent reverse transcription, so sequencing captured expressed TCRB transcripts. This table comes from immunoSEQ multiplex PCR, and its TCRdb copy is limited to in-frame clones, with some not included. Of 120,000 to 150,000 clones listed, 6.9% are singletons.

The specimen sequenced was central memory CD4+ T cells from blood. The source of this sequence is a woman in her twenties or thirties in good health. This chain links TRBV13 with TRBJ2-7, with 10 bases aligning to TRBD1. The CDR3 spells CASSQSTGGPYEQYF. The CDR3, as DNA: TGTGCCAGCAGCCAATCGACAGGGGGCCCATACGAGCAGTACTTC.